These 32 T cell receptor beta chains were sequenced from one sample in a study of radiation and T cells in renal cell carcinoma. Noted time point: baseline pretreatment blood. Sample treatment: 15 Gy SBRT to primary tumor, nephrectomy 4 weeks later. Here immunoSEQ multiplex PCR was the method, and the copy in TCRdb shows in-frame clones only, minus some. The profile shows approximately 94,000 clones, over 65% of them singletons. The starting material was blood, obtained from a patient whose treatment included radiotherapy and nephrectomy. Source of these receptors: a man between 60 and 75 years old with renal cell carcinoma.

The chain uses TRBV7-8 and TRBJ1-3, with 10 bases that match TRBD1. V was clipped by 7 bases and J by 2 bases; unmatched bases: 11. The V gene's germline CDR1 is SGHVS and CDR2 FQNEAQ. The CDR3 contains 17 residues. CDR3 sequence: CASIPSRDRGPGNTIYF. The CDR3 DNA sequence: TGTGCCAGCATCCCGAGCCGGGACAGGGGTCCTGGAAACACCATATATTTT.

This chain links TRBV19 with TRBJ2-3, with D perhaps TRBD2 (5 bases). CDR1 and CDR2 from the germline V gene are LNHDA and SQIVND (reference sequence). The CDR3 sequence is 13 residues long. V was pared by 7 bases and J by 5 bases, with 13 bases between. The CDR3 coding sequence is TGTGCCAGTACGGGCGGGCCGGAAGATACGCAGTATTTT. Its protein product is CASTGGPEDTQYF.

The chain joins TRBV4-2 to TRBJ2-3; D is perhaps TRBD2 (6 bases). V was trimmed by 4 bases and J by 9 bases, leaving 32 bases between them. This CDR3 has 19 residues. From germline, CDR1 is LGHNA and CDR2 YNFKEQ. CDR3 region: CASSPLLSRDSGSGRTQYF. DNA of the CDR3: TGTGCCAGCAGCCCTTTACTGTCCCGGGACTCAGGTAGTGGGAGAACGCAGTATTTT.

The rearrangement links TRBV4-3 to TRBJ2-7; D unresolved. Trimming pared 0 bases from V and 1 base from J, leaving 10 bases between. CDR3 size: 15 residues. The germline V gene has CDR1 LGHNA and CDR2 YSLEER. CDR3 DNA sequence: TGCGCCAGCAGCCAAGAGCGCCAGGAATCCTACGAGCAGTACTTC. This translates into CASSQERQESYEQYF.

This clone was observed a single time. The J gene is TRBJ2-7, the V gene TRBV5-4; D call uncertain. V dropped 4 bases and J dropped 2 bases, with 16 bases sitting between them. Germline CDR1 SGHNT, CDR2 YYREEE (reference sequence). The CDR3 length is 15 residues. CDR3 sequence (DNA): TGTGCCAGCAGCCATCCCCCGGGTTCCCCCTACGAGCAGTACTTC. It specifies CASSHPPGSPYEQYF.

In its sample, this clone was seen once. The CDR3: CASSYDVSNQPQHF. Here the CDR3 DNA reads TGTGCCAGCAGTTACGACGTTAGCAATCAGCCCCAGCATTTT. The chain recombines TRBV6-5 with TRBJ1-5; D ambiguous. Per the germline V gene, CDR1 is MNHEY and CDR2 is SVGAGI. This CDR3 spans 14 amino acids. V shed 2 bases and J shed 0 bases, with 5 bases lying between them.

The rearrangement links TRBV21-1 to TRBJ1-2. TRBV21-1 is a pseudogene segment. The CDR3 extends over 14 amino acids. CDR3 in amino acids: CANPGGIGNYGYTF. For the CDR3, the DNA is TGTGCCAACCCCGGTGGAATCGGTAACTATGGCTACACCTTC.

This clone was seen more than once but under ten times. This chain connects TRBV2 to TRBJ1-2; D ambiguous. CDR1 and CDR2 from the germline V gene are SNHLY and FYNNEI. V was shortened by 0 bases and J by 5 bases, with 4 bases between the two germline ends. The CDR3 is 12 amino acids. The CDR3 bases are TGTGCCAGCAGTGAAGCTTCATATGGCTACACCTTC. Its protein product is CASSEASYGYTF.

The chain couples TRBV6-6 to TRBJ1-5, with D possibly matching TRBD1 (6 bases). This CDR3 region has 15 residues. The V end was cut by 4 bases, the J end by 5 bases, with 15 bases between. Germline CDR1 and CDR2: MNHNY and SVGAGI (reference sequence). The CDR3 is CASSSGQRDYQPQHF. CDR3 nucleotide sequence: TGTGCCAGCAGTTCTGGACAGAGAGATTATCAGCCCCAGCATTTT.

This clone was seen a handful of times. V is TRBV5-4 and J is TRBJ1-1, with TRBD1 as a possible D gene (5 bases). CDR1 and CDR2 (germline): SGHNT, YYREEE (reference sequence). This CDR3 has 15 residues. The V end lost 1 base, the J end lost 2 bases, and 12 bases lay between the germline ends. The CDR3 DNA reads as TGTGCCAGCAGCTTGTCCGACAGACCTAACACTGAAGCTTTCTTT. Its translation is CASSLSDRPNTEAFF.

The chain combines TRBV5-1 with TRBJ2-7; TRBD1 aligns across 7 bases. Germline CDR1 and CDR2: SGHRS and YFSETQ. With V trimmed by 4 bases and J by 1 base, 20 bases remained unmatched. This CDR3 has 19 amino acids. CDR3: CASSPGPLGQASLSYEQYF. The CDR3 bases are TGCGCCAGCAGCCCTGGGCCCCTTGGACAGGCGAGCCTATCCTACGAGCAGTACTTC.

The J gene is TRBJ1-5, the V gene TRBV7-8; D gene uncertain. Germline V CDR1 and CDR2: SGHVS, FQNEAQ. The CDR3 spans 16 residues. The V gene lost 5 bases and the J gene lost 0 bases, with 14 bases spanning the gap. The chain's CDR3 is CASSQATKTSNQPQHF. The CDR3 DNA follows: TGTGCCAGCAGCCAAGCTACAAAGACTAGCAATCAGCCCCAGCATTTT. Filled out from reference TRBV7-8 and TRBJ1-5, the complete variable domain reads GAGVSQSPRYKVAKRGQDVALRCDPISGHVSLFWYQQALGQGPEFLTYFQNEAQLDKSGLPSDRFFAERPEGSVSTLKIQRTQQEDSAVYLCASSQATKTSNQPQHFGDGTRLSIL.

The DNA for the CDR3 is TGTGCCAGCAGTTACTTGGGACAGGGGTATTACTATGGCTACACCTTC. Its translation: CASSYLGQGYYYGYTF. This chain links TRBV6-5 with TRBJ1-2; 10 nucleotides match TRBD1. Losses at the gene ends were 1 base for V and 3 bases for J; bases not matched to a gene: 5. The CDR3 sequence is 16 residues long. Germline V CDR1 and CDR2: MNHEY, SVGAGI.

The chain uses TRBV6-5 and TRBJ2-7; 7 nucleotides agree with TRBD2. Germline V gene sequence: CDR1 MNHEY, CDR2 SVGAGI. CDR3 length: 15 amino acids. Losses at the gene ends were 0 bases for V and 3 bases for J; bases not matched to a gene: 5. For the CDR3, the DNA is TGTGCCAGCAGTTACTCGAGAGGGGAGGGCTACGAGCAGTACTTC. This translates into CASSYSRGEGYEQYF.

The chain is built from TRBV5-6 and TRBJ2-5; D remains unclear. There are 13 residues in the CDR3. Trimming left V 3 bases short and J 2 bases short, with 8 bases between. Germline V gene data show CDR1 as SGHDT and CDR2 as YYEEEE. CDR3 residues: CASSSVGQETQYF. DNA for the CDR3: TGTGCCAGCAGCTCGGTAGGTCAAGAGACCCAGTACTTC.

The chain recombines TRBV6-5 with TRBJ2-2; 11 nucleotides line up with TRBD1. This CDR3 has 16 amino acids. The germline V gene encodes CDR1 MNHEY and CDR2 SVGAGI. With 0 bases clipped from V and 6 bases from J, the junction kept 3 bases outside the gene matches. The chain's CDR3 is CASSYSPGQGAGELFF. CDR3 DNA sequence: TGTGCCAGCAGTTACTCTCCGGGACAGGGGGCCGGGGAGCTGTTTTTT.

The chain links TRBV5-1 to TRBJ1-3, with D tentatively TRBD1 (5 bases). The CDR3 totals 16 residues. V shed 0 bases and J shed 0 bases, with 10 bases lying between them. Germline lookup yields CDR1 SGHRS and CDR2 YFSETQ. CDR3: CASSLAGRDSGNTIYF. The CDR3 DNA follows: TGCGCCAGCAGCTTGGCGGGCAGGGACTCTGGAAACACCATATATTTT.

V and J are TRBV19 and TRBJ2-7; 8 nucleotides line up with TRBD1. CDR1 LNHDA and CDR2 SQIVND come from the germline V gene (reference sequence). The J segment lost 0 bases and the V segment lost 5 bases, leaving 6 bases of the junction unmatched. The CDR3 sequence is 15 residues long. The CDR3 loop reads CASSRRQGHSYEQYF. The CDR3 nucleotides are TGTGCCAGTAGTCGTCGACAGGGGCACTCCTACGAGCAGTACTTC.

The chain joins TRBV27 to TRBJ1-1, with 8 nucleotides matching TRBD1. Trimming at V came to 6 bases and at J to 7 bases, leaving 10 bases not matched to a gene. Germline values: CDR1 MNHEY, CDR2 SMNVEV (reference sequence). This CDR3 is 14 amino acids long. The CDR3 region has the DNA TGTGCCAGCAGAGCGGACAGGGCCCTTTTTGAAGCTTTCTTT. Its translation is CASRADRALFEAFF.

This chain connects TRBV21-1 to TRBJ2-5; whether TRBD1, the table's D call, matches the DNA was not checked. TRBV21-1 is designated a pseudogene. The CDR3 contains 13 residues. CDR3 DNA: TGTGCCAGGGGGCAGGGAAGGCAAGAGACCCAGTACTTC. Translating gives CARGQGRQETQYF.

The rearrangement links TRBV28 to TRBJ2-3, with 9 nucleotides matching TRBD2. After removal of 8 bases from V and 2 bases from J, the junction contained 5 bases not matched to a gene. Germline values: CDR1 MDHEN, CDR2 SYDVKM. The CDR3 covers 14 residues. CDR3 nucleotide sequence: TGTGCCAGCCAGACTAGCGGAGTCACAGATACGCAGTATTTT. Protein sequence: CASQTSGVTDTQYF.

This sequence joins TRBV2 and TRBJ2-3; a possible D gene is TRBD2 (5 bases). Trimming stripped 7 bases from V and 1 base from J, with 12 bases between. The length of the CDR3 is 14 residues. CDR1 SNHLY and CDR2 FYNNEI come from the germline V gene. As DNA, the CDR3 is TGTGCCAGCAAAAGGACCGGGGGCACAGATACGCAGTATTTT. It yields the protein CASKRTGGTDTQYF.

This clone showed up just a few times. The chain uses TRBV19 and TRBJ2-7; no clear D gene. This CDR3 region has 11 residues. Looked up from germline, CDR1 is LNHDA and CDR2 is SQIVND (reference sequence). The V end was cut by 4 bases, the J end by 3 bases, with 4 bases between. The CDR3 sequence is CASSSGYEQYF. The CDR3 DNA is TGTGCCAGTAGTAGCGGCTACGAGCAGTACTTC.

The rearrangement uses TRBV19 and TRBJ1-2; D remains ambiguous. Germline values: CDR1 LNHDA, CDR2 SQIVND (reference sequence). CDR3 length equals 13 residues. The V end was cut by 6 bases, the J end by 0 bases, with 8 bases between. CDR3 protein: CASRWEANYGYTF. CDR3 bases: TGTGCCAGTAGGTGGGAAGCTAACTATGGCTACACCTTC.

Only a few counts were recorded for this clone. V is TRBV10-2 and J is TRBJ2-1; 14 bases are shared with TRBD2. The CDR3 totals 14 residues. Germline assignment: CDR1 WSHSY and CDR2 SAAADI. Losses at the gene ends were 3 bases for V and 10 bases for J; bases not matched to a gene: 2. The CDR3 DNA reads as TGCGCCAGCAGTGAAGGACTAGCGGGAGGAGAGCAGTTCTTC. It translates to CASSEGLAGGEQFF.

The rearrangement links TRBV2 to TRBJ2-7; 8 nucleotides line up with TRBD1. The V gene's germline CDR1 is SNHLY and CDR2 FYNNEI. Trimming took 0 bases from V and 5 from J; bases not matched to a gene: 6. CDR3 size: 15 residues. CDR3 residues: CASSEAGQGRHEQYF. CDR3 DNA: TGTGCCAGCAGTGAAGCAGGACAGGGTAGGCACGAGCAGTACTTC.

The chain combines TRBV4-3 with TRBJ2-1, with no clear D. In germline, CDR1 is LGHNA, CDR2 YSLEER. The CDR3 has 12 amino acids. V lost 1 base and J lost 9, with 7 bases in between. The CDR3, as DNA: TGCGCCAGCAGCCAAGGAAGGGCTGAGCAGTTCTTC. Translated: CASSQGRAEQFF.

The chain has TRBV5-1 and TRBJ1-1; D is undetermined. The CDR3 runs to 16 residues. V lost 1 base and J lost 1, with 14 bases in between. CDR1 SGHRS and CDR2 YFSETQ come from the germline V gene. The CDR3 protein is CASSLRPLDPNTEAFF. The CDR3 DNA sequence: TGCGCCAGCAGCTTGCGCCCCCTCGACCCGAACACTGAAGCTTTCTTT.

As DNA, the CDR3 is TGTGCCAGTAGTATAGACAGGGGGCGTAAGCAGTACTTC. This codes for CASSIDRGRKQYF. The chain recombines TRBV19 with TRBJ2-7; 8 nucleotides line up with TRBD1. The CDR3 loop spans 13 amino acids. From germline, CDR1 is LNHDA and CDR2 SQIVND (reference sequence). The junction had 3 bases not matched to a gene; V was cut back by 0 bases and J by 8 bases. The full variable domain, its missing parts supplied by reference TRBV19 and TRBJ2-7, is DGGITQSPKYLFRKEGQNVTLSCEQNLNHDAMYWYRQDPGQGLRLIYYSQIVNDFQKGDIAEGYSVSREKKESFPLTVTSAQKNPTAFYLCASSIDRGRKQYFGPGTRLTVT.

This rearrangement joins TRBV19 to TRBJ2-7; D uncertain. Germline CDR1 reads LNHDA; CDR2 reads SQIVND (reference sequence). The CDR3 sequence is 13 residues long. The V end was cut by 5 bases, the J end by 3 bases, with 11 bases between. CDR3 amino acids: CASSPQTDYEQYF. The CDR3 region has the DNA TGTGCCAGTAGTCCTCAGACTGACTACGAGCAGTACTTC.

This clone was seen a single time. The chain employs TRBV29-1 and TRBJ2-5, with 7 bases lining up with TRBD2. The end of the DNA aligns better with TRBJ2-7, so the J call may be wrong. Germline CDR1 is SQVTM and CDR2 is ANQGSEA. The CDR3 is 13 amino acids. CDR3 region: CSVVPSGHYEQYF. The CDR3 DNA reads TGCAGCGTCGTCCCTAGCGGCCACTACGAGCAGTACTTC.

This chain connects TRBV29-1 to TRBJ2-3, with D possibly matching TRBD2 (5 bases). Per the germline V gene, CDR1 is SQVTM and CDR2 is ANQGSEA. The V end was cut by 7 bases, the J end by 0 bases, with 17 bases between. CDR3 size: 15 residues. CDR3 amino acids: CSAVRRRLSTDTQYF. The CDR3 DNA is TGCAGCGCCGTACGGCGGAGGCTTAGCACAGATACGCAGTATTTT.